The 27 T cell receptor beta chains in this list originate from one sample, sequenced in a study of graft-versus-host responses after intestinal transplantation. The table came from immunoSEQ multiplex PCR; TCRdb's copy has only in-frame clones and leaves some out. Of about 86,000 clones in the sample, roughly 90% were seen once. Antigens for these TCRs are unknown. Sequencing was performed on unstimulated CD8+ T cells sorted from spleen or lymph node cells, taken before intestinal transplant. The origin of the receptors is a human donor who received an intestinal transplant.

V usage is TRBV9 and J usage is TRBJ2-2; D possibly corresponds to TRBD1 (5 bases). The CDR3 covers 14 residues. CDR1 SGDLS and CDR2 YYNGEE come from the germline V gene. The ends were cut back, 0 bases at V and 2 bases at J, with 5 bases in the middle. The CDR3 nucleotides read TGTGCCAGCAGCGTAGGGACAAACACCGGGGAGCTGTTTTTT. Protein sequence: CASSVGTNTGELFF.

The chain combines TRBV5-1 with TRBJ2-1; 7 positions match TRBD2. In germline, CDR1 is SGHRS, CDR2 YFSETQ. Trimming at V came to 0 bases and at J to 4 bases, leaving 4 bases not matched to a gene. The CDR3 has 15 residues. The CDR3: CASSLASGAYNEQFF. The DNA for the CDR3 is TGCGCCAGCAGCTTGGCTAGCGGAGCATACAATGAGCAGTTCTTC.

The J gene is TRBJ2-7, the V gene TRBV5-1, with 10 bases matching TRBD1. Germline V lookup: CDR1 SGHRS, CDR2 YFSETQ. The length of the CDR3 is 14 residues. V dropped 4 bases and J dropped 5; count of bases not matched to a gene: 6. The CDR3 sequence is CASSPGQGSNEQYF. The CDR3 DNA reads as TGCGCCAGCAGCCCGGGACAGGGGAGTAACGAGCAGTACTTC.

This chain connects TRBV19 to TRBJ2-1, with D tentatively TRBD2 (7 bases). V lost 7 bases and J 9 bases, leaving 16 bases between the germline ends. Germline V gene data show CDR1 as LNHDA and CDR2 as SQIVND (reference sequence). This CDR3 has 13 amino acids. CDR3 nucleotide sequence: TGTGCCAGTACCCAAGGGGGGGGCGGTGAGCAGTTCTTC. Translated: CASTQGGGGEQFF.

The J gene is TRBJ1-2, the V gene TRBV11-2, with D possibly being TRBD1 (6 bases). The germline V and J ends were trimmed by 1 base and 6 bases, with 12 bases remaining between them. CDR1 and CDR2 from the germline V gene are SGHAT and FQNNGV. The CDR3 loop spans 14 amino acids. CDR3 nucleotide sequence: TGTGCCAGCAGCTTAGTACCAGGGGTTGATGGCTACACCTTC. Residues: CASSLVPGVDGYTF.

The rearrangement joins TRBV19 to TRBJ2-7; D is uncertain. Between the trimmed V and J ends, which lost 5 bases and 3 bases, there was a span of 11 bases. Looked up from germline, CDR1 is LNHDA and CDR2 is SQIVND (reference sequence). This CDR3 is built from 13 residues. The CDR3 DNA reads TGTGCCAGTAGTTTTGGAGTTAACTACGAGCAGTACTTC. This gives the protein CASSFGVNYEQYF.

This clone was recorded once. V is TRBV7-2 and J is TRBJ2-5, with 13 bases aligning to TRBD2. The CDR3 runs 18 residues. CDR1 SGHTA and CDR2 FQGNSA come from the germline V gene. V was pared by 1 base and J by 5 bases, with 10 bases of the junction left unmatched. The CDR3: CASSLGLAGGGASETQYF. The CDR3 bases are TGTGCCAGCAGCTTAGGACTAGCGGGGGGAGGGGCTAGTGAGACCCAGTACTTC.

The chain joins TRBV5-6 to TRBJ1-3; maybe TRBD1 (5 bases). CDR1 SGHDT and CDR2 YYEEEE come from the germline V gene. This CDR3 is 14 amino acids long. The V and J ends lost 0 bases and 4 bases respectively, with 8 bases between them. The CDR3 region is CASSLVTAGNTIYF. The CDR3, as DNA: TGTGCCAGCAGCTTGGTGACAGCCGGAAACACCATATATTTT. The full variable domain, completed using reference TRBV5-6 and TRBJ1-3, is DAGVTQSPTHLIKTRGQQVTLRCSPKSGHDTVSWYQQALGQGPQFIFQYYEEEERQRGNFPDRFSGHQFPNYSSELNVNALLLGDSALYLCASSLVTAGNTIYFGEGSWLTVV.

The rearrangement joins TRBV30 to TRBJ1-1; 10 bases agree with TRBD1. This CDR3 region has 14 residues. Germline lookup yields CDR1 GTSNPN and CDR2 SVGIG (reference sequence). J was trimmed by 5 bases and V by 0 bases; bases with no gene match: 3. CDR3 loop: CAWSVGQGYTEAFF. CDR3 DNA sequence: TGTGCCTGGAGTGTGGGACAGGGGTATACTGAAGCTTTCTTT.

A remark on this clone: The identical CDR3 is also encoded by other nucleotide sequences in the sample. The rearrangement joins TRBV19 to TRBJ2-7; D unresolved. This CDR3 spans 13 amino acids. Looked up from germline, CDR1 is LNHDA and CDR2 is SQIVND (reference sequence). With 2 bases removed from V and 0 bases from J, the gap between germline ends came to 5 bases. CDR3 residues: CASSITGSYEQYF. The CDR3 DNA sequence: TGTGCCAGTAGTATAACCGGCTCCTACGAGCAGTACTTC.

V usage is TRBV6-1 and J usage is TRBJ2-7, with 8 bases matching TRBD1. The CDR3 loop spans 16 amino acids. Germline values: CDR1 MNHNS, CDR2 SASEGT. The V and J ends lost 1 base and 2 bases, in that order; junction bases with no gene match: 7. The DNA for the CDR3 is TGTGCCAGCAGTGAAGACAGGGGGGCCCAAACCTACGAGCAGTACTTC. This codes for CASSEDRGAQTYEQYF.

This clone is a singleton in its sample. This rearrangement joins TRBV5-1 to TRBJ2-3; D perhaps matches TRBD1 (6 bases). Trimming removed 3 bases at V and 0 bases at J, with 14 bases between. The CDR3 has 16 amino acids. The germline V gene has CDR1 SGHRS and CDR2 YFSETQ. As DNA, the CDR3 is TGCGCCAGCAGCTGGGTGGACAGTGCTAGCACAGATACGCAGTATTTT. Its translation: CASSWVDSASTDTQYF.

CDR3 amino acids: CASSQDRYEQYF. In nucleotides, the CDR3 is TGTGCCAGCAGCCAAGACCGTTACGAGCAGTACTTC. The chain carries TRBV14 and TRBJ2-5; D not certain. The J call is doubtful: the DNA matches TRBJ2-7 better. CDR1 is SGHDN, CDR2 FVKESK, per germline. The CDR3 runs to 12 residues.

The rearrangement links TRBV28 to TRBJ2-1; TRBD2 matches 15 bases. Unmatched junction bases numbered 4, after V lost 3 bases and J lost 10 bases. The V gene's germline CDR1 is MDHEN and CDR2 SYDVKM. The CDR3 runs 15 residues. CDR3 DNA: TGTGCCAGCAGTTTTAATGGACTAGCGGGAGGGGAGCAGTTCTTC. Protein: CASSFNGLAGGEQFF.

The rearrangement joins TRBV30 to TRBJ1-5; 9 positions match TRBD1. The CDR3 runs 14 residues. V lost 5 bases, J lost 11 bases, and 13 bases stayed unmatched. Germline-derived CDR1 and CDR2 are GTSNPN and SVGIG (reference sequence). CDR3 sequence: CAWQGTGSSRTQHF. CDR3 coding DNA: TGTGCCTGGCAGGGGACAGGGTCCTCACGAACCCAGCATTTT.

The chain couples TRBV27 to TRBJ2-1; 10 bases fit TRBD2. In germline, CDR1 is MNHEY, CDR2 SMNVEV (reference sequence). J gave up 8 bases and V 0 bases, and 7 bases lay outside the gene matches. The CDR3 loop spans 16 amino acids. The CDR3 nucleotides are TGTGCCAGCAGTTTATCCCCGGGACTAGCGAGTGATGAGCAGTTCTTC. This translates into CASSLSPGLASDEQFF.

This clone has a single count. V gene TRBV7-9 combines with J gene TRBJ2-1; a weak D match, TRBD2 (6 bases). The CDR3 extends over 15 amino acids. Trimming shortened V by 0 bases and J by 8 bases, and 14 bases separated the two germline ends. The germline V gene has CDR1 SEHNR and CDR2 FQNEAQ (reference sequence). The CDR3 DNA follows: TGTGCCAGCAGCTTAGCAGGTGGGGGGTTGGATGAGCAGTTCTTC. Protein sequence: CASSLAGGGLDEQFF.

The V and J genes are TRBV29-1 and TRBJ1-2, with 8 bases fitting TRBD1. The ends lost 5 bases at V and 2 bases at J; junction bases unmatched: 4. This CDR3 is 13 amino acids long. The germline V gene encodes CDR1 SQVTM and CDR2 ANQGSEA. CDR3 protein: CSVWTGNNYGYTF. The CDR3 nucleotides read TGCAGCGTTTGGACAGGGAACAACTATGGCTACACCTTC.

The V and J genes are TRBV4-1 and TRBJ2-7; 7 positions match TRBD2. The V segment lost 0 bases and the J segment 1 base; nucleotides outside the gene matches: 3. CDR3 length equals 15 residues. The germline CDR1 and CDR2 sequences are MGHRA and YSYEKL. Written as DNA, the CDR3 is TGCGCCAGCAGCCAAGAGGCTAGCGGTTCCTACGAGCAGTACTTC. As protein: CASSQEASGSYEQYF.

This clone is a singleton in its sample. The rearrangement links TRBV19 to TRBJ1-4; D remains unclear. Germline assignment: CDR1 LNHDA and CDR2 SQIVND (reference sequence). V gave up 2 bases and J gave up 5 bases, with 9 bases separating them. There are 14 residues in the CDR3. The CDR3 bases are TGTGCCAGTAGTATACCCAGTTACAATGAAAAACTGTTTTTT. This translates into CASSIPSYNEKLFF.

The chain is built from TRBV5-4 and TRBJ2-3; D may be TRBD1 (6 bases). Trimming pared 0 bases from V and 4 bases from J, leaving 6 bases between. This CDR3 region has 13 residues. Per germline, CDR1 SGHNT and CDR2 YYREEE (reference sequence). DNA for the CDR3: TGTGCCAGCAGCTTGGAGGGGGCAGATACGCAGTATTTT. It codes for CASSLEGADTQYF.

The rearrangement uses TRBV5-4 and TRBJ1-1; 7 bases line up with TRBD1. This CDR3 has 14 residues. The V segment lost 3 bases and the J segment 7 bases; nucleotides outside the gene matches: 9. CDR1 and CDR2 from the germline V gene are SGHNT and YYREEE (reference sequence). Written as DNA, the CDR3 is TGTGCCAGCAGCTCAAAAGGGGGCTGGGGTGAAGCTTTCTTT. This sequence encodes CASSSKGGWGEAFF.

V usage is TRBV20-1 and J usage is TRBJ2-1; D unresolved. Germline V gene lookup returns CDR1 DFQATT and CDR2 SNEGSKA (reference sequence). This CDR3 region has 10 residues. The CDR3 DNA sequence: TGCTCCGCGGTGGTGAATGAGCAGTTCTTC. It encodes CSAVVNEQFF.

V usage is TRBV6-5 and J usage is TRBJ1-3, with D perhaps TRBD1 (6 bases). Looked up from germline, CDR1 is MNHEY and CDR2 is SVGAGI. The CDR3 spans 11 residues. V dropped 6 bases and J dropped 11 bases, with 11 bases sitting between them. In DNA, the CDR3 is TGTGCCAGCAGAAAACAGGGCGCCATATATTTT. This gives the protein CASRKQGAIYF.

The V and J genes are TRBV5-6 and TRBJ2-7; 7 positions agree with TRBD1. The J segment lost 3 bases and the V segment lost 4 bases, leaving 4 bases of the junction unmatched. The CDR3 consists of 13 residues. Germline V lookup: CDR1 SGHDT, CDR2 YYEEEE. For the CDR3, the DNA is TGTGCCAGCAGCCCGGGACAGAACTACGAGCAGTACTTC. Protein product: CASSPGQNYEQYF.

This clone was counted a single time. The gene calls are TRBV4-3 and TRBJ1-2, with TRBD1 identical over 8 bases. The CDR3 length is 16 residues. The germline gives CDR1 LGHNA, CDR2 YSLEER. Unmatched junction bases numbered 10, after V lost 3 bases and J lost 4 bases. CDR3 loop: CASSQDPRTGGYGYTF. CDR3 in DNA: TGCGCCAGCAGCCAGGACCCCCGAACAGGGGGCTATGGCTACACCTTC.

This chain's CDR3 is CASSDGGTYEQYF. The CDR3 bases are TGTGCCAGCAGTGATGGCGGGACCTACGAGCAGTACTTC. This rearrangement joins TRBV25-1 to TRBJ2-7; the D gene is possibly TRBD2 (6 bases). CDR1 is MGHDK, CDR2 SYGVNS, per germline. The CDR3 has 13 residues. Between the trimmed V and J ends, which lost 3 bases and 2 bases, there was a span of 8 bases.